The present T cell receptor beta chain was sequenced within a study of shared T cell receptors in the human thymus. The CDR3 extends over 18 amino acids. Germline V gene data show CDR1 as MGHRA and CDR2 as YSYEKL. J lost 0 bases, V lost 0 bases, and 8 bases had no gene match. This clone has a single count. The table came from immunoSEQ multiplex PCR; TCRdb's copy has only in-frame clones and leaves some out. The repertoire consists of 600,000 or so clones, with more than 75% occurring once and the leading ten covering 0.009% to 0.0095%. Separately, the same data were catalogued under a study of human thymus T cells. That report adds: The sample donors, healthy Finnish infants, were having corrective surgery for congenital heart defects. Resections removed during corrective heart surgery provided the thymus tissue used. Thymic as well as blood repertoires seemed to favor certain V and J genes unevenly. Thymic repertoires from unrelated individuals overlapped highly, related research reported.

The chain joins TRBV4-1 to TRBJ2-3; 8 nucleotides match TRBD2. Source material: thymocytes. The receptor was derived from a boy younger than two with a congenital heart defect. CDR3 loop: CASSQDRVAGTSTDTQYF. For the CDR3, the DNA is TGCGCCAGCAGCCAAGATAGGGTAGCGGGGACTAGCACAGATACGCAGTATTTT.